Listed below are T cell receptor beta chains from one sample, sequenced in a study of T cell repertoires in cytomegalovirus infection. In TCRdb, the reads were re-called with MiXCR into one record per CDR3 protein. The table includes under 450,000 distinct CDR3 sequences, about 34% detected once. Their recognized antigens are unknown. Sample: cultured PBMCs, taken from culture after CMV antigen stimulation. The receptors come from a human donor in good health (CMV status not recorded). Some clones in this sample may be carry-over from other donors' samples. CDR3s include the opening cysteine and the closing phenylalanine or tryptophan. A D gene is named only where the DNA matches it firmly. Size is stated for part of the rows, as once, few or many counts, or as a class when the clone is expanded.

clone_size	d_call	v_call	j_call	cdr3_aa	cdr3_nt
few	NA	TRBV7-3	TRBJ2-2	CASSFFAHTANTGELFF	TGTGCCAGCAGCTTTTTTGCGCACACCGCGAACACCGGGGAGCTGTTTTTT
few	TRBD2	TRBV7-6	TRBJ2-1	CASSFAGRDNEQFF	TGTGCCAGCAGCTTCGCCGGGAGGGACAATGAGCAGTTCTTC
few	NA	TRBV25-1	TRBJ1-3	CASSDGISGNTIYF	TGTGCCAGCAGTGACGGCATCTCTGGAAACACCATATATTTT
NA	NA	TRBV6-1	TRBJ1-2	CATAQGIAGYTF	TGTGCCACGGCGCAGGGCATAGCTGGCTACACCTTC
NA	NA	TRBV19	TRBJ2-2	CASTPLARNTGELFF	TGTGCCAGTACCCCGTTGGCAAGAAACACCGGGGAGCTGTTTTTT
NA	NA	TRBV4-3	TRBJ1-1	CASSQGGGRLNTEAFF	TGCGCCAGCAGCCAAGGAGGCGGTAGGCTGAACACTGAAGCTTTCTTT
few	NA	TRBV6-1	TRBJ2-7	CASSERDSPYEQYF	TGTGCCAGCAGTGAAAGAGACAGTCCCTACGAGCAGTACTTC
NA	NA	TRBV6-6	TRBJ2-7	CASSYHSRGGEQYF	TGTGCCAGCAGTTACCACAGCAGGGGGGGGGAGCAGTACTTC
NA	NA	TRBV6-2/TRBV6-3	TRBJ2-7	CASSYSPSVAYEQYF	TGTGCCAGCAGTTACTCGCCTAGCGTCGCCTACGAGCAGTACTTC
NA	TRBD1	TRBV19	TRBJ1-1	CASSIPQGEAFF	TGTGCCAGTAGTATCCCACAGGGGGAAGCTTTCTTT
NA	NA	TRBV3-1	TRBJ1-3	CASSQPGLSGNTIYF	TGTGCCAGCAGCCAGCCGGGCCTCTCTGGAAACACCATATATTTT
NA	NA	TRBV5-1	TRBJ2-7	CASSLGSTGNREQYF	TGCGCCAGCAGCTTAGGATCGACGGGGAACAGGGAGCAGTACTTC
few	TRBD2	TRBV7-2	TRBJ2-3	CASSLRPLAAGDTQYF	TGTGCCAGCAGCTTACGCCCGCTAGCGGCAGGGGATACGCAGTATTTT
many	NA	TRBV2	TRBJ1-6	CASSEVRFSSPLHF	TGTGCCAGCAGTGAAGTTAGGTTCAGTTCACCCCTCCACTTT
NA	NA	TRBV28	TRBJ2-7	CASSHGTSHAYEQYF	TGTGCCAGCAGCCACGGGACTTCTCATGCCTACGAGCAGTACTTC
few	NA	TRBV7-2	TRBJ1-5	CASSLDGQANQPQHF	TGTGCCAGCAGCTTAGACGGCCAGGCTAATCAGCCCCAGCATTTT
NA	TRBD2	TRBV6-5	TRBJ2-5	CASSDPGGGRTETQYF	TGTGCCAGCAGTGACCCTGGGGGCGGGAGGACTGAGACCCAGTACTTC
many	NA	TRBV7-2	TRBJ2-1	CASSFDSSYNEQFF	TGTGCCAGCAGCTTCGACAGCTCCTACAATGAGCAGTTCTTC
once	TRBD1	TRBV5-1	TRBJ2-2	CASTRDRPNTGELFF	TGCGCCAGCACAAGGGACAGACCGAACACCGGGGAGCTGTTTTTT
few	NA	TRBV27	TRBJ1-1	CASSLTGSVQAFF	TGTGCCAGCAGTTTAACAGGGTCCGTCCAAGCTTTCTTT
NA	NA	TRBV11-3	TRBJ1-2	CASSEIGGYGYTF	TGTGCCAGCAGCGAGATAGGGGGCTATGGCTACACCTTC
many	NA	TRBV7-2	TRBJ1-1	CASSLRTNTEAFF	TGTGCCAGCAGCTTACGGACGAACACTGAAGCTTTCTTT
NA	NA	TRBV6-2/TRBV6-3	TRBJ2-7	CASSTIPPGPSILTYEQYF	TGTGCCAGCAGTACGATACCCCCGGGGCCCAGTATCCTTACCTACGAGCAGTACTTC
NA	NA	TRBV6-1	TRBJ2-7	CASSEGPLDYEQYF	TGTGCCAGCAGTGAGGGTCCACTTGACTACGAGCAGTACTTC
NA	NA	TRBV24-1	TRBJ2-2	CATSASEHTGELFF	TGTGCCACCAGTGCTAGCGAGCACACCGGGGAGCTGTTTTTT
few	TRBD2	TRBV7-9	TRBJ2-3	CASSHSGNTDTQYF	TGTGCCAGCAGCCATAGCGGGAACACAGATACGCAGTATTTT
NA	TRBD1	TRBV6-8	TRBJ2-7	CASSYSNRGPYEQYF	TGTGCCAGCAGTTACTCGAATAGGGGGCCCTACGAGCAGTACTTC